This record concerns one TCR beta chain sequence. Its specific antigen is unknown. Qualities for individual bases were not recorded, and no much larger clone is one base off. The germline V gene (reference sequence) gives CDR1 as LNHNV and CDR2 as YYDKDF. Relative to germline, V is 1 base shorter and J is 2 bases shorter, with 11 bases between their ends. The CDR3 goes from the cysteine to the phenylalanine over 15 residues. Only the CDR3 part of the read is kept: 45 bases, read in frame from the first base. Donors formed part of the validation cohort, which comprised 120 subjects and was distinct from the first cohort of under 850 subjects. This sample stems from a study of cytomegalovirus exposure and HLA in healthy donors (dated by TCRdb to 2016 to 2017). In terms of the full investigation: The 666 repertoires of the first cohort and the 120 validation repertoires were produced on the same platform, according to a later analysis. The study was designed to test whether signatures of past pathogen exposure could be identified by cataloging public T cell receptors. Besides the first cohort of 550 to 750 subjects, a separate validation cohort made up of over 100 different subjects was used. High-throughput TCR immunosequencing, statistical association of individual TCRs with disease status, and machine learning were combined to predict cytomegalovirus infection status. What the work shows at the level of the full study, not this receptor alone: While some public TCRs were present in many individuals, most TCR sequences turned up only very rarely across donors. The study listed 170 or so TCR beta chains as associated with cytomegalovirus. The validation cohort had no HLA typing available for a later analysis, so co-occurrence within that cohort was assessed over all 120 or so repertoires. A later analysis found that TCRs clustered in the first cohort also tended to co-occur in the roughly 120 validation repertoires, with more than 90% of cluster scores above 0. In vitro tests confirmed that a few of the cytomegalovirus-associated TCR beta chains recognize cytomegalovirus antigens. Cytomegalovirus status was reported to be diagnosed by the classifier with high specificity and sensitivity in both the original and validation cohorts. According to the authors, the approach could potentially be generalized to other disease states and immunological phenotypes.

The protocol used for the library was the immunoSEQ multiplex PCR assay. Per the source publication's procedure: A statistical classification framework was built to diagnose cytomegalovirus status from the catalog of TCR beta chain sequences. The immuneACCESS repertoire file appears here via TCRdb, limited to in-frame rearrangements. These files lack a portion of the clones; in checked studies, under half of the deficit traces to unresolved V genes, and the cause of the others is not known. That table supplies the V and J calls and clone size; D and trimming were determined from the DNA. The sample yields 150,000 to 200,000 clones; about three quarters were counted once. Together, the top ten hold over 0.95% of the sample.

The sequence links TRBV15 to TRBJ2-5; possibly the D gene is TRBD2, per 6 matching bases. The sequenced sample consisted of PBMCs. This TCR came from a woman between 25 and 40 years old in good health and CMV-seronegative. The nucleotide sequence is given as TGTGCCACCAGCAGAGGGGGCGGGACGCAAGAGACCCAGTACTTC. It codes for CATSRGGGTQETQYF.